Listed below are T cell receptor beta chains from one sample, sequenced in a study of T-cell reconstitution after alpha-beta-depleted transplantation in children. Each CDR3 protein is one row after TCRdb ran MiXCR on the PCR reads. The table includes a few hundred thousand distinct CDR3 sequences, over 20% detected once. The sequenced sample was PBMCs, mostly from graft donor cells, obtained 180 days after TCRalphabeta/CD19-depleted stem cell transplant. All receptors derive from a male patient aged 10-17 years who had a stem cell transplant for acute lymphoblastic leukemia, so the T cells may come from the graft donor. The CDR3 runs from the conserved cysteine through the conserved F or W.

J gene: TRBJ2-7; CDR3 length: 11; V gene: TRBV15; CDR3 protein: CATSRGGEQYF
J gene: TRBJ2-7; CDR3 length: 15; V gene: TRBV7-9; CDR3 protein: CASSAPGTPRYEQYF
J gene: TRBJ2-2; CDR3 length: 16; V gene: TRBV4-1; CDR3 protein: CASSQVGLAVTGELFF
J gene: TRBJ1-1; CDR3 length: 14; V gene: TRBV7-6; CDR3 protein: CASSSRRRSEWVFF
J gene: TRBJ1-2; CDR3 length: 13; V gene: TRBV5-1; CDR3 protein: CASSTGDREDYTF
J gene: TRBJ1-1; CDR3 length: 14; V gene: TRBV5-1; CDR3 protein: CASSLGGAVTEAFF
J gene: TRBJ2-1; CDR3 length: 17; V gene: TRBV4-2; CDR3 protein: CASSQDQRTSGRNEQFF
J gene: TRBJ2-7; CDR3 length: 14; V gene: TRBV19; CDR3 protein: CASSLWDSSYEQYF
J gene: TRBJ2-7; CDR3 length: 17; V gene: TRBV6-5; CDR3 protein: CASSYSLVGGVKNEQYF
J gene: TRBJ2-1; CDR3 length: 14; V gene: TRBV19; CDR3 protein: CASSAPGARNEQFF
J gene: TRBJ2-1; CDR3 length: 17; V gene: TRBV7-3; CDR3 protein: CASSFNRGGVSYNEQFF